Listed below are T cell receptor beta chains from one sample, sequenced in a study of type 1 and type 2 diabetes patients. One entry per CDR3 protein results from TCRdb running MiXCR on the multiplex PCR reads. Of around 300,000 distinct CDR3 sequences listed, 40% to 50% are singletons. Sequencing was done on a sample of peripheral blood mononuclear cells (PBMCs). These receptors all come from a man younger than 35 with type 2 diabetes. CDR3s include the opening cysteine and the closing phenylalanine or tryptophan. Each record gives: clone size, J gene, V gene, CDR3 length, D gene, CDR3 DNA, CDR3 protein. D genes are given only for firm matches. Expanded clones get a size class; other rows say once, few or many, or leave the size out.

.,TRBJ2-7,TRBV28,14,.,TGTGCCAGCAGTTGGTCGGACAGCAGCTACGAGCAGTACTTC,CASSWSDSSYEQYF
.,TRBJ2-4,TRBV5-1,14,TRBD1,TGCGCCAGCAGAATTGGACAGGGCGTAAACATTCAGTACTTC,CASRIGQGVNIQYF
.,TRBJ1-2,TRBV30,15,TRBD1,TGTGCCTGGAGTGCAGCAGGGGGCGCCGACTATGGCTACACCTTC,CAWSAAGGADYGYTF
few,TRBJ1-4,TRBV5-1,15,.,TGCGCCAGCAGCTTGGTGGGGGGGCAGGAGGAAAAACTGTTTTTT,CASSLVGGQEEKLFF
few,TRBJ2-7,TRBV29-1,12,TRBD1,TGCAGCCCTGTTAAACAGGGGCTCGAGCAGTACTTC,CSPVKQGLEQYF
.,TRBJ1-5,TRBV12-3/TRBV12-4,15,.,TGTGCCAGCAGTTTATTACAGGAAAAGGATCAGCCCCAGCATTTT,CASSLLQEKDQPQHF
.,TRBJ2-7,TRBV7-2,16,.,TGTGCCAGCAGCTTAAGTCCGGTCACCAGCTCCTACGAGCAGTACTTC,CASSLSPVTSSYEQYF
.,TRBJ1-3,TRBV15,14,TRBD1,TGTGCCACCAGCTACCGGGACAGTGGAAACACCATATATTTT,CATSYRDSGNTIYF
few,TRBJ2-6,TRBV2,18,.,TGTGCCAGCAGTGTGACGGCAGACATTCCCTCTGGGGCCAACGTCCCGACTTTC,CASSVTADIPSGANVPTF
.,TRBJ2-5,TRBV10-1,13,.,TGCGCCAGCAGTCCAACTTCCACAGAGACCCAGTACTTC,CASSPTSTETQYF
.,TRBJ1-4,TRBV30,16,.,TGTGCCTGGAGTGAAGGCGACTCAGGGGTTAATGAAAAACTGTTTTTT,CAWSEGDSGVNEKLFF
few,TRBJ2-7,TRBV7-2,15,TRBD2,TGTGCCAGCAGCAAGGGACTAGCGGACTTTTACGAGCAGTACTTC,CASSKGLADFYEQYF
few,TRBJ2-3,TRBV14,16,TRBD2,TGTGCCAGCAGCCGGAGGAAGCGGGAGAGGACAGATACGCAGTATTTT,CASSRRKRERTDTQYF
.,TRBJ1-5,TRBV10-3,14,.,TGTGCCATCAGGACAGAAAATAGCAATCAGCCCCAGCATTTT,CAIRTENSNQPQHF
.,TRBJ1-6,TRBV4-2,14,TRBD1,TGTGCCAGCAGCCGCCCGACAGGGGATTCACCCCTCCACTTT,CASSRPTGDSPLHF
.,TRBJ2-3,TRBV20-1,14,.,TGCAGTGCAGGTCCAGGGGGGGCCGCAGATACGCAGTATTTT,CSAGPGGAADTQYF
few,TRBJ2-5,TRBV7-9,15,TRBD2,TGTGCCAGCAGCCCGAGACTAGCGGCCAAGGGGACCCAGTACTTC,CASSPRLAAKGTQYF
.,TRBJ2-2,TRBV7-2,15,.,TGTGCCAGCAGCTCGGACCAAGGTGGCCCCGGGGAGCTGTTTTTT,CASSSDQGGPGELFF
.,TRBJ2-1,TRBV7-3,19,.,TGTGCCAGCAGCCCCAGGGTAGGGTTTACGACAGGGGAGGGCAATGAGCAGTTCTTC,CASSPRVGFTTGEGNEQFF
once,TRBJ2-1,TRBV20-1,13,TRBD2,TGCAGTGCTAGTCCTAGCGGCGAAGAGACCCAGTTCTTC,CSASPSGEETQFF